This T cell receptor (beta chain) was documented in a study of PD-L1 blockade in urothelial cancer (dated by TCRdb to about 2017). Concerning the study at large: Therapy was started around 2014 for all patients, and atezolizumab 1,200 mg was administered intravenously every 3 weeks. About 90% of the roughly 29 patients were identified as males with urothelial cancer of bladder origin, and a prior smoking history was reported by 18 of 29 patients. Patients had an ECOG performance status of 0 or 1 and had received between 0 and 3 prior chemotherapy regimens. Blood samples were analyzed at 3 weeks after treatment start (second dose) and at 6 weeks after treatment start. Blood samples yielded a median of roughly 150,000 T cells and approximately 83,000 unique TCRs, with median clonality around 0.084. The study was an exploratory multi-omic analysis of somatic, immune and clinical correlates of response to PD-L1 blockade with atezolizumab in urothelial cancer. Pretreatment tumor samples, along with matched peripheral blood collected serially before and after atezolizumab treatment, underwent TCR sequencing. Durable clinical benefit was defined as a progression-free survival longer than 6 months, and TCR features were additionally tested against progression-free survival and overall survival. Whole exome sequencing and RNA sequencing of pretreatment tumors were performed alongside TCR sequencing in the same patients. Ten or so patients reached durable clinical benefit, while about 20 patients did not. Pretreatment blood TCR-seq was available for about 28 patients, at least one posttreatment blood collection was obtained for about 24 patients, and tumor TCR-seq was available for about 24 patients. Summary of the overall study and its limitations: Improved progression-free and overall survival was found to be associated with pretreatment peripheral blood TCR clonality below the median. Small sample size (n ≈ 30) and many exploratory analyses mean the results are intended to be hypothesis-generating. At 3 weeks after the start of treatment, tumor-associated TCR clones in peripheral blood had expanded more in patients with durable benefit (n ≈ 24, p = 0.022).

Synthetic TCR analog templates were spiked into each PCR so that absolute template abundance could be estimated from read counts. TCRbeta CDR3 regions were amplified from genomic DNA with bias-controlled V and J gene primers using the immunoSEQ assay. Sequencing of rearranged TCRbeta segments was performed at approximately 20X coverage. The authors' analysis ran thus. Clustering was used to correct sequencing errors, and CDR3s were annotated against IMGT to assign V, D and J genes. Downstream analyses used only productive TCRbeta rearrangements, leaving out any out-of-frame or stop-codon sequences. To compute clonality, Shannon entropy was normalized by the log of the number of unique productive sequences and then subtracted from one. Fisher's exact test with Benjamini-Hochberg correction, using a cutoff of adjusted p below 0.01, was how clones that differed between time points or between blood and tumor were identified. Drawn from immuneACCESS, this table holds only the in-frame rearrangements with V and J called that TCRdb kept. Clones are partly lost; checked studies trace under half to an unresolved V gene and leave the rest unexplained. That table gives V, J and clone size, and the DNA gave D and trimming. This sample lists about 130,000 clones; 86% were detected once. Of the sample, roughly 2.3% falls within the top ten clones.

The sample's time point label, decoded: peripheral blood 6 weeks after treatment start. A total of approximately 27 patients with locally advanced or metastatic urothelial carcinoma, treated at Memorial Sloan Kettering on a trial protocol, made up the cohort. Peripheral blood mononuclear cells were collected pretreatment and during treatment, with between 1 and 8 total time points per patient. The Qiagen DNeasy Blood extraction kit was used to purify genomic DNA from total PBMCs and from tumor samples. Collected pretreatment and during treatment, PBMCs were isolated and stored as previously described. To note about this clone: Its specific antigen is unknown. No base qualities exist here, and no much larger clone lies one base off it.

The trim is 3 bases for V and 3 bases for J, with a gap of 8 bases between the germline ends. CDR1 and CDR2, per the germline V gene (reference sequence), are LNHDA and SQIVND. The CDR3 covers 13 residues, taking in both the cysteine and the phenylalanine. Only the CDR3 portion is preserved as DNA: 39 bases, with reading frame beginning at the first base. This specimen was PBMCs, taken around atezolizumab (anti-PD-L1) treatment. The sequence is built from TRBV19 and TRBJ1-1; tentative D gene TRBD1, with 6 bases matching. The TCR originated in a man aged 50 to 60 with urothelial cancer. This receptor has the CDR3 CASSINRDTEAFF. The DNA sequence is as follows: TGTGCCAGTAGTATTAACAGGGACACTGAAGCTTTCTTT.